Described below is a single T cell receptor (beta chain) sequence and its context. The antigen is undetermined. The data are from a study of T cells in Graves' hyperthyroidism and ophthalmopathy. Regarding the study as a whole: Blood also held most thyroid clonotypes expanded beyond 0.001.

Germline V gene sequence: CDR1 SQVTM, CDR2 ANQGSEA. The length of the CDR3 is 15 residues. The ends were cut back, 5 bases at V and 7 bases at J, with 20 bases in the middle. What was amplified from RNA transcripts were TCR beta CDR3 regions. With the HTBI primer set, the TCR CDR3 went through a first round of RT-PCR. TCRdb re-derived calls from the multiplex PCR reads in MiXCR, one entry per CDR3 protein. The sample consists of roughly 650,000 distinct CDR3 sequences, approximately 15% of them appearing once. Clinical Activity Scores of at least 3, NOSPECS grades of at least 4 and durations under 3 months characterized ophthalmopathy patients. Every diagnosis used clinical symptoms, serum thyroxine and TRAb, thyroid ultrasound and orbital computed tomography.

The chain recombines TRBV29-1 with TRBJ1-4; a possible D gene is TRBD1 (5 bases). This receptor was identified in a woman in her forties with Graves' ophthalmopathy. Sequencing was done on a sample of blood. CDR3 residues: CSVLVGGTPSEKLFF. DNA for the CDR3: TGCAGCGTTTTAGTGGGAGGGACGCCCAGTGAAAAACTGTTTTTT.